These T cell receptor beta chains were read from a single sample in a study of beta chain features in type 1 diabetes. Repertoires were generated with immunoSEQ multiplex PCR, while TCRdb's copy carries only in-frame clones and drops some. The sample includes fewer than 400,000 clones, roughly 8.8% of them seen just once. The material sequenced was central memory CD4+ T cells from blood. The receptors stem from a young man with type 1 diabetes. Each CDR3 is given with its conserved first and last residue. Part of the rows lack a size; the others show once, few, many or a class for expanded clones.

>TRBJ1-2|-|TRBV28|12
CASSQSAHGYTF
>TRBJ1-2|few|TRBV25-1|15
CASSWLGTEDYGYTF
>TRBJ2-3|few|TRBV18|13
CASSGGVTDTQYF
>TRBJ1-1|-|TRBV20-1|11
CSGLGSRKAFF
>TRBJ2-1|many|TRBV10-3|14
CATRGGSSYNEQFF
>TRBJ2-7|many|TRBV2|12
CAIFQGRYEQYF
>TRBJ2-3|-|TRBV2|14
CASSFSVKTDTQYF
>TRBJ1-2|-|TRBV14|14
CASSLLTAFYGYTF
>TRBJ2-5|-|TRBV5-1|17
CASSQTTSGVGLETQYF
>TRBJ2-5|few|TRBV19|14
CASSIQGGQETQYF
>TRBJ1-5|-|TRBV30|13
CAWSVAGEQPQHF
>TRBJ2-2|-|TRBV7-2|16
CASSAVLVMSTGELFF
>TRBJ2-6|-|TRBV6-5|15
CASRGPHSGANVLTF
>TRBJ1-4|-|TRBV5-1|14
CASSLSDGGEKLFF
>TRBJ2-5|few|TRBV7-9|14
CASSLLGAVETQYF
>TRBJ2-5|-|TRBV2|13
CASSQTPQETQYF
>TRBJ1-1|-|TRBV6-1|13
CASGDLGNTEAFF
>TRBJ1-2|few|TRBV6-1|14
CASRPRTGIGGYTF
>TRBJ2-2|-|TRBV7-2|15
CASSLRGRNTGELLF
>TRBJ2-3|-|TRBV10-3|14
CAITQGQGADTQYF
>TRBJ2-7|-|TRBV5-6|14
CASSFTGTSGEQYF
>TRBJ2-2|-|TRBV19|14
CASSLQGYTGELFF
>TRBJ2-3|-|TRBV7-8|14
CASSLAGRTDTQYF
>TRBJ1-1|few|TRBV19|13
CATQLEKNTEAFF
>TRBJ2-1|-|TRBV4-3|15
CASSQGTGRRNEQFF
>TRBJ1-2|few|TRBV4-3|15
CASSPRTTATYGYTF
>TRBJ1-1|-|TRBV11-2|14
CASTGVKMNTEAFF
>TRBJ1-2|few|TRBV7-2|13
CASSPTYNYGYTF
>TRBJ1-2|-|TRBV27|16
CASSSQAGDGNYGYTF
>TRBJ1-2|few|TRBV30|15
CAWSSETGGVNGYTF
>TRBJ1-1|-|TRBV19|15
CASSRDGSMNTEAFF
>TRBJ2-7|few|TRBV7-2|12
CASSESSYEQYF
>TRBJ1-1|few|TRBV21-1|14
CAIPTGGWNTEAFF
>TRBJ2-3|few|TRBV6-1|13
CASSEQGSDTQYF
>TRBJ2-3|few|TRBV7-9|12
CASSDNRDTQYF
>TRBJ2-3|-|TRBV7-6|17
CASSFSGGRAYTDTQYF
>TRBJ2-3|few|TRBV11-2|12
CASSLGQGAQYF
>TRBJ2-2|few|TRBV18|18
CASSPLLAGGLNTGELFF
>TRBJ2-4|few|TRBV11-3|13
CASSPGTANIQYF
>TRBJ1-2|few|TRBV28|12
CASSLGSWGYTF
>TRBJ2-7|-|TRBV27|12
CASSSTGVEQYF
>TRBJ2-7|few|TRBV7-2|16
CASSYRSRGISYEQYF
>TRBJ1-2|few|TRBV4-1|12
CASSPGDYGYTF
>TRBJ2-5|few|TRBV29-1|12
CSAGQGLETQYF
>TRBJ1-1|-|TRBV23-1|16
CASSHPHEGENTEAFF
>TRBJ2-2|few|TRBV27|12
CVATSQAGELFF
>TRBJ2-5|few|TRBV5-5|13
CASSPSIQETQYF
>TRBJ2-2|-|TRBV6-6|12
CAGGPNTGELFF
>TRBJ2-3|-|TRBV7-9|12
CASSPQRDTQYF
>TRBJ2-5|few|TRBV5-4|14
CASSPGTGQETQYF
>TRBJ2-3|-|TRBV9|15
CASSLEDRGTDTQYF
>TRBJ1-4|-|TRBV6-5|13
CASRGGYNEKLFF
>TRBJ2-1|-|TRBV9|17
CASSVDPRGASYNEQFF
>TRBJ1-2|many|TRBV28|15
CASSSAGQGSYGYTF
>TRBJ1-1|-|TRBV28|13
CAALDGGGTEAFF